This TCR beta chain emerged from a study of immune evolution from preneoplasia to lung adenocarcinoma. The study, taken as a whole, reports: Clonality was highest in normal lung, lower in later-stage lesions apparently.

There are a few counts of this clone. Its specificity is not known. The table came from immunoSEQ multiplex PCR; TCRdb's copy has only in-frame clones and leaves some out. The data show several thousand clones, almost 50% seen once. CDR3 length: 12 residues. The germline CDR1 and CDR2 sequences are SQVTM and ANQGSEA. The V gene lost 6 bases and the J gene lost 6 bases, with 13 bases spanning the gap. This TCR was recovered from a person aged 45 to 59 with lung adenocarcinoma. Sample: FFPE normal lung tissue adjacent to the tumor. This chain joins TRBV29-1 and TRBJ2-3; the D call may be TRBD1 or TRBD2 (5 bases each). The CDR3 reads CSVVGTEDTQYF. The CDR3 region has the DNA TGCAGCGTAGTAGGGACCGAGGATACGCAGTATTTT.